This T cell receptor beta chain was observed in a study of cytomegalovirus exposure and HLA in healthy donors. CDR3 length: 14 residues. Looked up from germline, CDR1 is ENHRY and CDR2 is SYGVKD. The V and J ends lost 4 bases and 7 bases, in that order; junction bases with no gene match: 6. Primers: 60 Vbeta forward and 13 Jbeta reverse. The data were produced by immunoSEQ multiplex PCR, yet TCRdb's version contains in-frame clones alone and is incomplete. The sample totals approximately 58,000 clones. The sequenced sample was PBMCs. This chain joins TRBV10-3 and TRBJ1-5; the match to TRBD1 covers 8 bases. The TCR was taken from a man younger than 35 in good health and CMV-seropositive. The DNA of the CDR3 is TGTGCCATCAGTGTAGGACAGGGAATGCAGCCCCAGCATTTT. Protein: CAISVGQGMQPQHF.